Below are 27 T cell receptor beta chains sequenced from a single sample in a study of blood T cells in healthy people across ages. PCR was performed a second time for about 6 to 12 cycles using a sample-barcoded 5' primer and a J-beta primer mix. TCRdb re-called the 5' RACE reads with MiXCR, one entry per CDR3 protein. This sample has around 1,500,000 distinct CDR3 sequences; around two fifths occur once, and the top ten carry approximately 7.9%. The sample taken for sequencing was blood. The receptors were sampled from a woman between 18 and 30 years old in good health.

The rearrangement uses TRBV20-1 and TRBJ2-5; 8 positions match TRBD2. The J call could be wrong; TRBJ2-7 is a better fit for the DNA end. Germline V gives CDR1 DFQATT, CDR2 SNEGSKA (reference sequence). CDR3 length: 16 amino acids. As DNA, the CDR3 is TGCAGTGCTAGAGGGGTTCAGACTAGCGACGGAAGCGAGCAGTACTTC. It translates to CSARGVQTSDGSEQYF.

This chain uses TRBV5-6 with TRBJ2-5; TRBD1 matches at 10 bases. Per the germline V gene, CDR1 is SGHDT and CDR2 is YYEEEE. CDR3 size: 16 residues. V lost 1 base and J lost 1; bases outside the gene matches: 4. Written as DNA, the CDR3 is TGTGCCAGCAGCTTGTCTGGGACAGGGGTCCAAGAGACCCAGTACTTC. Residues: CASSLSGTGVQETQYF.

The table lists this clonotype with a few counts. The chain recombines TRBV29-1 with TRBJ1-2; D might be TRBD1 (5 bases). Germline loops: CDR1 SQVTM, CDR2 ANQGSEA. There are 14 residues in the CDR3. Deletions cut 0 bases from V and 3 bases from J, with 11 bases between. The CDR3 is CSVEDRGADYGYTF. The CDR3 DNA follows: TGCAGCGTTGAAGATCGAGGGGCCGACTATGGCTACACCTTC.

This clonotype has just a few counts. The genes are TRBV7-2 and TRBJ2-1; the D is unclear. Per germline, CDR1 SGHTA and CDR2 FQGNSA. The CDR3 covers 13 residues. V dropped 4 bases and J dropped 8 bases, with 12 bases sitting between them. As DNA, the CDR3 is TGTGCCAGCAGCTCCCCCCTGCGCGATGAGCAGTTCTTC. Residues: CASSSPLRDEQFF.

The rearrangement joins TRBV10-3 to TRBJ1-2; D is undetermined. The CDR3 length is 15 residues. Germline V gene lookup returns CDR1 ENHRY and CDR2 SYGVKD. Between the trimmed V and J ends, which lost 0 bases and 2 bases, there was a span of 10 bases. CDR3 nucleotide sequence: TGTGCCATCAGTGAGTCGACACTTCCCAACTATGGCTACACCTTC. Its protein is CAISESTLPNYGYTF.

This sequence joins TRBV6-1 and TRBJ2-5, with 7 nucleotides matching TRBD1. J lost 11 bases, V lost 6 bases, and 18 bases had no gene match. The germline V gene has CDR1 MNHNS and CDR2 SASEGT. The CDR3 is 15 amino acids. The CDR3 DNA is TGTGCCAGCAGCAAGAGGCAGGGGGAAGTGAATGAGCAGTACTTC. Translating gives CASSKRQGEVNEQYF.

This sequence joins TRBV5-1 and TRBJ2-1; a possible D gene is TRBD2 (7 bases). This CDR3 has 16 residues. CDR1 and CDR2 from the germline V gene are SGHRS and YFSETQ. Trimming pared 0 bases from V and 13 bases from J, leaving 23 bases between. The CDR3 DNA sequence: TGCGCCAGCAGCTTGGGAGGTCAGCGGGGACAAGAGACCCAGTTCTTC. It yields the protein CASSLGGQRGQETQFF.

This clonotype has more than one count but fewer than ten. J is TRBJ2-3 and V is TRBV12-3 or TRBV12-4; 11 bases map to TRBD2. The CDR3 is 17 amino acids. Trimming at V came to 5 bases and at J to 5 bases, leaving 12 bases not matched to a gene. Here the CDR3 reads CASSLTLSGGAGDTQYF. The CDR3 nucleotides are TGTGCCAGCAGTCTCACCCTTAGCGGGGGGGCAGGAGATACGCAGTATTTT.

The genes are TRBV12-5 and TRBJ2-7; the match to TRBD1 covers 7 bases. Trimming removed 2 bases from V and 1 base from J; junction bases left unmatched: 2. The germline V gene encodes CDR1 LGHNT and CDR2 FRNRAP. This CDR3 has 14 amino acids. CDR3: CASGLSTGSYEQYF. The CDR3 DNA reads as TGTGCTAGTGGTTTGTCGACAGGGTCCTACGAGCAGTACTTC.

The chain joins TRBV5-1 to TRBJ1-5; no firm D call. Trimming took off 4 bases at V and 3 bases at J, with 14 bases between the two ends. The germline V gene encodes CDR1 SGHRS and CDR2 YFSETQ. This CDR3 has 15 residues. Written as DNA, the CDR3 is TGCGCCAGCAGCATGGGAGGACTGTACAATCAGCCCCAGCATTTT. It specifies CASSMGGLYNQPQHF. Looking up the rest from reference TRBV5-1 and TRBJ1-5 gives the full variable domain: KAGVTQTPRYLIKTRGQQVTLSCSPISGHRSVSWYQQTPGQGLQFLFEYFSETQRNKGNFPGRFSGRQFSNSRSEMNVSTLELGDSALYLCASSMGGLYNQPQHFGDGTRLSIL.

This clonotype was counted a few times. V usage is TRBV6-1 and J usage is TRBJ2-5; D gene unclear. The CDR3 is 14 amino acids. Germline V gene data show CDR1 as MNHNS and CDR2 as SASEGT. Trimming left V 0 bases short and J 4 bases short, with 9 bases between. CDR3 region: CASSEAGMRETQYF. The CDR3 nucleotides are TGTGCCAGCAGTGAAGCAGGGATGAGAGAGACCCAGTACTTC.

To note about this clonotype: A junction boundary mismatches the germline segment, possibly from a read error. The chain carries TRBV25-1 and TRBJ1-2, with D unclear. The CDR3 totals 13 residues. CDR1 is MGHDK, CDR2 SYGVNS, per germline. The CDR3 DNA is TGTGCCGGCAGTGAATCGGGAGGATATGGCTACACCTTC. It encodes CAGSESGGYGYTF.

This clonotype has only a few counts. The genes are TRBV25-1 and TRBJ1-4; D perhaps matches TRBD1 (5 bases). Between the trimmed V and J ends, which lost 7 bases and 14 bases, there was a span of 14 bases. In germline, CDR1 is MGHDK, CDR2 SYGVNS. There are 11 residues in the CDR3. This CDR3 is CASKGAEGLFF. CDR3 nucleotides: TGTGCCAGCAAAGGGGCCGAAGGGCTGTTTTTT.

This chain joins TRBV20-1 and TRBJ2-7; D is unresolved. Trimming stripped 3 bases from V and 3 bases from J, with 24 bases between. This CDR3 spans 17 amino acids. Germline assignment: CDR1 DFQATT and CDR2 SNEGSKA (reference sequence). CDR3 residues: CSARTIFLDGLYYEQYF. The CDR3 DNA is TGCAGTGCTAGGACCATATTTCTGGACGGATTATACTACGAGCAGTACTTC.

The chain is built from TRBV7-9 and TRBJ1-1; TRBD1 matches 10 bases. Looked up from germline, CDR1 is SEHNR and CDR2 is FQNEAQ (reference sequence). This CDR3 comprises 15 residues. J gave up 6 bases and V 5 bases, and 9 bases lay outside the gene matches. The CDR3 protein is CASSPGTGEFAEAFF. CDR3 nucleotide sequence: TGTGCCAGCAGCCCCGGGACAGGGGAGTTCGCTGAAGCTTTCTTT.

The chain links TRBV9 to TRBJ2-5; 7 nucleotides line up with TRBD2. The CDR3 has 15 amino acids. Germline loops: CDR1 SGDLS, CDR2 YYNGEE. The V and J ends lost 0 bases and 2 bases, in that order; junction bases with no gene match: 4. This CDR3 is CASSVGEGIQETQYF. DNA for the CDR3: TGTGCCAGCAGCGTAGGGGAGGGAATACAAGAGACCCAGTACTTC.

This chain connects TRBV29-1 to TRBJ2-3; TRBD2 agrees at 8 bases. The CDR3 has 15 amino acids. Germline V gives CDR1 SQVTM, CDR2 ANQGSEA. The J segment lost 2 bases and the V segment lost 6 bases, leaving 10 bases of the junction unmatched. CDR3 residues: CSVLGRGAPTDTQYF. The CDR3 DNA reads TGCAGCGTGTTGGGGCGGGGGGCCCCCACAGATACGCAGTATTTT.

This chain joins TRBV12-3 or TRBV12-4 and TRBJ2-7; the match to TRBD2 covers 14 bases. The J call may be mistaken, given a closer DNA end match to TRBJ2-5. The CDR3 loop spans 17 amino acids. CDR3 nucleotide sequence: TGTGCCAGCAGTTTAGGACTAGCGGGGGGGGTCGTGGAGACCCAGTACTTC. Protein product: CASSLGLAGGVVETQYF.

DNA of the CDR3: TGTGCCAGCAGCCCATCGGGCATCACGCAGTATTTT. It encodes CASSPSGITQYF. This chain links TRBV14 with TRBJ2-3, with D uncertain. The germline gives CDR1 SGHDN, CDR2 FVKESK. V lost 4 bases and J 9 bases, leaving 11 bases between the germline ends. The CDR3 sequence is 12 residues long.

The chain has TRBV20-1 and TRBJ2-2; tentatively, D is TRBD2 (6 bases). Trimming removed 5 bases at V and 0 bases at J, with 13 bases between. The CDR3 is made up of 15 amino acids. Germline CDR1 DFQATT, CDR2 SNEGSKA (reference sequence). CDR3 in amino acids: CSARGLTANTGELFF. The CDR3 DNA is TGCAGTGCTCGGGGACTTACGGCGAACACCGGGGAGCTGTTTTTT.

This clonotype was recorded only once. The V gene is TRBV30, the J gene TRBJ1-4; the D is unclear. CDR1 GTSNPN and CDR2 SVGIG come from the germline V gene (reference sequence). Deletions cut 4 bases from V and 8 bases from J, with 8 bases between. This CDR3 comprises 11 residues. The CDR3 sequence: CAWKRQEKLFF. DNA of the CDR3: TGTGCCTGGAAACGGCAGGAAAAACTGTTTTTT.

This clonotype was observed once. This CDR3 reads CSARDGLAGGHTPNTGELFF. The DNA for the CDR3 is TGCAGTGCTAGAGATGGCCTAGCGGGGGGCCATACTCCTAACACCGGGGAGCTGTTTTTT. The V gene is TRBV20-1, the J gene TRBJ2-2; 11 bases align to TRBD2. Germline V gene lookup returns CDR1 DFQATT and CDR2 SNEGSKA (reference sequence). V was pared by 0 bases and J by 2 bases, with 14 bases of the junction left unmatched. This CDR3 contains 20 residues.

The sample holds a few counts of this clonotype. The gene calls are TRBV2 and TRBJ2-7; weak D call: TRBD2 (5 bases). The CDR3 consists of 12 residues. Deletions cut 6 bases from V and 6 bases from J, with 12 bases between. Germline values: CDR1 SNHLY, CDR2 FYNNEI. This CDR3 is CASRRVTSEQYF. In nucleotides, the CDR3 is TGTGCCAGCAGGCGGGTTACTTCCGAGCAGTACTTC.

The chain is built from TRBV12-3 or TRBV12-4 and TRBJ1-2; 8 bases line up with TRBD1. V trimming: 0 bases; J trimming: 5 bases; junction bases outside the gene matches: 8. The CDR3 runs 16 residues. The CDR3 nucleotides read TGTGCCAGCAGTTTAGCCGGGACAGGAGATGGATATGGCTACACCTTC. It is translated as CASSLAGTGDGYGYTF.

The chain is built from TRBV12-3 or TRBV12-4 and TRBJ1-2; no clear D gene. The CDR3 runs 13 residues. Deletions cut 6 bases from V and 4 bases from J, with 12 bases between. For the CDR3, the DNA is TGTGCCAGCAGCCATGTAGCGCCCTATGGCTACACCTTC. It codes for CASSHVAPYGYTF.

The CDR3 region is CASRGLNTGELFF. The CDR3 nucleotides are TGTGCCAGCAGGGGGCTGAACACCGGGGAGCTGTTTTTT. The chain employs TRBV11-3 and TRBJ2-2; D perhaps matches TRBD1 (5 bases). Trimming removed 6 bases from V and 1 base from J, with 6 bases in between. Looked up from germline, CDR1 is SGHNT and CDR2 is YENEEA. This CDR3 has 13 amino acids.

CDR3 loop: CSVVGGQGLAEAFF. As DNA, the CDR3 is TGCAGCGTTGTAGGAGGACAGGGCTTGGCTGAAGCTTTCTTT. V is TRBV29-1 and J is TRBJ1-1; TRBD1 aligns across 8 bases. Looked up from germline, CDR1 is SQVTM and CDR2 is ANQGSEA. The CDR3 sequence is 14 residues long. J was trimmed by 6 bases and V by 4 bases; bases with no gene match: 10.